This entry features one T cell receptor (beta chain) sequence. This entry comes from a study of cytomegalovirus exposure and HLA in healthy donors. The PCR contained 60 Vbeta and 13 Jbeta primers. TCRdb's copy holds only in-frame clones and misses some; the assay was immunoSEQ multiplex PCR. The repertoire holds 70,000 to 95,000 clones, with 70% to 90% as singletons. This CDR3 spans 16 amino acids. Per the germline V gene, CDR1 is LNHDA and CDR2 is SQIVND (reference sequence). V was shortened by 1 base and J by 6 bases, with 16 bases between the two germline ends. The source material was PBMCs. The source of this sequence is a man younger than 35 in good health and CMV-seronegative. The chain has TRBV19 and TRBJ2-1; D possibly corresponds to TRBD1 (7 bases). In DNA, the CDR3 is TGTGCCAGTAGTATAGCAAGCAGGGGGGTTGGCAATGAGCAGTTCTTC. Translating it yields CASSIASRGVGNEQFF.